The clone carrying this T cell receptor beta chain appeared many times. Its antigen is not identified. This specimen belongs to a study of T-cell reconstitution after alpha-beta-depleted transplantation in children. Study observations and caveats: It was surviving recipient T cells and thymic progenitors that gave some patients high TCRbeta diversity at day 60. Fresh T-cell production supplied most of the T-cell counts and diversity seen one year after transplant. Reported findings indicate that, about two months after transplant, alpha-beta T cells came from several hundred expanded clones, which were derived from non-depleted graft cells.

Library preparation (for TCRbeta) was performed with unique molecular identifiers. TCRdb reprocessed the PCR reads with MiXCR, giving one entry per CDR3 protein. The sample carries hundreds of thousands of distinct CDR3 sequences, about a tenth recorded once. The ends lost 7 bases at V and 12 bases at J; junction bases unmatched: 11. This CDR3 comprises 13 residues. This sequence was found in a child under two years old with acute myeloid leukemia, due to receive a stem cell transplant. The rearrangement uses TRBV12-3 or TRBV12-4 and TRBJ2-1; TRBD2 aligns across 8 bases. Sequencing was performed on PBMCs, taken before TCRalphabeta/CD19-depleted stem cell transplant. In nucleotides, the CDR3 is TGTGCCAGCAACCCAGCGGGAGAGGGACGGCAGTTCTTC. This gives the protein CASNPAGEGRQFF.